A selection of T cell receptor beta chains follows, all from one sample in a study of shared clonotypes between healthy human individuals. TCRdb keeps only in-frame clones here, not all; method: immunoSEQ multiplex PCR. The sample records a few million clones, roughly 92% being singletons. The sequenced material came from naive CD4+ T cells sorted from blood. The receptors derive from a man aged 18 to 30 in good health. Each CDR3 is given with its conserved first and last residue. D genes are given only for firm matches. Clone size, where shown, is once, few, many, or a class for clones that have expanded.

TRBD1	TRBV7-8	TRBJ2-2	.	CASSFRVRTGNTGELFF	TGTGCCAGCAGCTTCAGAGTCAGGACAGGGAACACCGGGGAGCTGTTTTTT
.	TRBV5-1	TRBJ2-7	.	CASSLGLDYEQYF	TGCGCCAGCAGCTTGGGGTTGGATTACGAGCAGTACTTC
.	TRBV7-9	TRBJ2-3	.	CASSLYRSTDTQYF	TGTGCCAGCAGCTTATACAGGAGCACCGATACGCAGTATTTT
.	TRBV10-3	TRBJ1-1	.	CASSSQGMNTEAFF	TGTGCCAGCTCCTCCCAGGGGATGAACACTGAAGCTTTCTTT
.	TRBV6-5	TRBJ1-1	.	CASSYNGAGATEAFF	TGTGCCAGCAGTTACAATGGGGCAGGGGCCACTGAAGCTTTCTTT
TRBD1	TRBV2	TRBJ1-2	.	CASSEGTGGGYGYTF	TGTGCCAGCAGTGAAGGTACAGGGGGCGGCTATGGCTACACCTTC
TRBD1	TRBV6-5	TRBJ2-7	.	CASSRGSGQVNEQYF	TGTGCCAGCAGTAGGGGATCGGGACAGGTCAACGAGCAGTACTTC
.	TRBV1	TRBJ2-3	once	CTSSQDRLARADTQYF	TGCACCAGCAGCCAAGACCGACTAGCGAGAGCAGATACGCAGTATTTT
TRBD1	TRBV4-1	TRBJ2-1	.	CASSSTGGVGGRNEQFF	TGCGCCAGCAGCTCCACAGGGGGCGTAGGGGGTAGGAATGAGCAGTTCTTC
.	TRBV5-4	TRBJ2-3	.	CASSSQGTDTQYF	TGTGCCAGCAGCTCCCAGGGCACAGATACGCAGTATTTT
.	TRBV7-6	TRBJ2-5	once	CASSFTDSAGETQYF	TGTGCCAGCAGCTTCACCGACTCCGCAGGAGAGACCCAGTACTTC
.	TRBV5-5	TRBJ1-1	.	CASSLGMSGPQSTEAFF	TGTGCCAGCAGCTTGGGTATGTCGGGACCACAGTCAACTGAAGCTTTCTTT
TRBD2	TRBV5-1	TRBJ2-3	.	CASSLEGTLAGADTQYF	TGCGCCAGCAGCTTGGAAGGTACACTAGCGGGAGCAGATACGCAGTATTTT
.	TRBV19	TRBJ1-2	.	CASSSGGYGYTF	TGTGCCAGTAGTTCTGGTGGATATGGCTACACCTTC
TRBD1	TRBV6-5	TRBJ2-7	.	CASTTGTGSYEQYF	TGTGCCAGCACCACCGGGACAGGGAGCTACGAGCAGTACTTC
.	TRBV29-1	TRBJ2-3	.	CSVEMKDTQYF	TGCAGCGTTGAAATGAAAGATACGCAGTATTTT
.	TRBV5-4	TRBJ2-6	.	CASSLGGRGANVLTF	TGTGCCAGCAGCTTGGGGGGGCGTGGGGCCAACGTCCTGACTTTC
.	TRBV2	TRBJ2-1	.	CASSGGVGEQFF	TGTGCCAGCAGTGGCGGGGTAGGTGAGCAGTTCTTC
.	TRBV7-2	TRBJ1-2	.	CASSLARSSIKYGYTF	TGTGCCAGCAGCTTAGCGCGTTCGTCTATCAAGTATGGCTACACCTTC
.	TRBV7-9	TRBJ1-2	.	CASSLGFELRREGYTF	TGTGCCAGCAGCTTAGGATTTGAGCTAAGAAGAGAGGGCTACACCTTC
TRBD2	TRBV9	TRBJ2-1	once	CASSPLAGGSYNEQFF	TGTGCCAGCAGCCCACTAGCGGGAGGAAGCTACAATGAGCAGTTCTTC
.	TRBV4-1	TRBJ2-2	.	CASSQEGQGRVGELFF	TGCGCCAGCAGCCAAGAAGGCCAGGGGAGGGTCGGGGAGCTGTTTTTT
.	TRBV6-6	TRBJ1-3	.	CASRHWGNTIYF	TGTGCCAGCAGACACTGGGGAAACACCATATATTTT
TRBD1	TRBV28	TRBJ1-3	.	CASSKTGGNSGNTIYF	TGTGCCAGCAGTAAGACAGGGGGGAACTCTGGAAACACCATATATTTT
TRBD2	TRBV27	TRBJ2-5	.	CASSSLAVQETRYF	TGTGCCAGCAGTTCACTAGCGGTCCAAGAGACCCGGTACTTC
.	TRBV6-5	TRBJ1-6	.	CASSYSPNNSPLHF	TGTGCCAGCAGTTACTCTCCGAATAATTCACCCCTCCACTTT
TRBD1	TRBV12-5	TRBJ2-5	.	CASGGGQAETQYF	TGTGCTAGTGGTGGAGGACAGGCGGAGACCCAGTACTTC
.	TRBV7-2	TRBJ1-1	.	CASSFRRLTEAFF	TGTGCCAGCAGCTTCCGTCGTCTCACTGAAGCTTTCTTT
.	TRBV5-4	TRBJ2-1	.	CASSGTGGGATYNEQFF	TGTGCCAGCAGCGGGACGGGGGGCGGAGCGACATACAATGAGCAGTTCTTC
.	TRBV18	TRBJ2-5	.	CASSPPGRGPWETQYF	TGTGCCAGCTCACCACCAGGACGGGGGCCGTGGGAGACCCAGTACTTC
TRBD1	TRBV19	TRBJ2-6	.	CASTTGGKTSGANVLTF	TGTGCCAGTACCACAGGGGGCAAAACCTCTGGGGCCAACGTCCTGACTTTC
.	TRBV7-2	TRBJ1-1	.	CASSWVGGEAEAFF	TGTGCCAGCAGCTGGGTGGGGGGGGAGGCTGAAGCTTTCTTT
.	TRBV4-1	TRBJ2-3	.	CASSPSGTTDTQYF	TGCGCCAGCAGCCCCTCCGGGACTACAGATACGCAGTATTTT
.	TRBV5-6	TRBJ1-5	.	CASSLAGGIRTNQPQHF	TGTGCCAGCAGCTTGGCCGGGGGGATCCGTACCAATCAGCCCCAGCATTTT